This TCR beta chain was captured by sequencing in a study of blood T cells in healthy people across ages. As to this clonotype: The antigen remains unidentified.

Study-wide results and caveats: Long-lived donors carried more naive CD4+ cells and greater diversity than aged donors.

The CDR3 is made up of 12 amino acids. V lost 6 bases to trimming and J lost 12 bases, with 18 bases between them. Germline CDR1 MDHEN, CDR2 SYDVKM. Using a J-beta primer mix together with a sample-barcoded 5' primer, a second PCR was run for about 6 to 11 cycles. TCRdb processed the 5' RACE reads anew with MiXCR; each CDR3 protein has one entry. The repertoire includes hundreds of thousands of distinct CDR3 sequences, less than 45% of them detected once, and around 30% sits in the top ten. The chain uses TRBV28 and TRBJ2-7, with D uncertain. Sequenced input: blood. The receptor's source is a man at least 80 years old in good health. This chain's CDR3 is CASSMFQDLTYF. Here the CDR3 DNA reads TGTGCCAGCAGCATGTTCCAGGACCTTACGTACTTC.